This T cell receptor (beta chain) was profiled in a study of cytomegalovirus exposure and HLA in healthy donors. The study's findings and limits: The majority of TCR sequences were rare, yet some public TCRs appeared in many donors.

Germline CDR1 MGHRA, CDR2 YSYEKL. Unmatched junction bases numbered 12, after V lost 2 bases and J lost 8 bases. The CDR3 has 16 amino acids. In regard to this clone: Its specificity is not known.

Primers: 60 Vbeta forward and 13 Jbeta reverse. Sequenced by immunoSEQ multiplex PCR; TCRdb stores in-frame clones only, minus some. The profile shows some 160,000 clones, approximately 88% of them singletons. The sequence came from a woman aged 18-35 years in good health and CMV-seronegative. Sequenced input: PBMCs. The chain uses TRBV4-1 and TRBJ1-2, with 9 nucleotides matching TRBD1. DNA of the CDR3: TGCGCCAGCAGCCAAACCAGCCAACCGGGACAGGGAGGCTACACCTTC. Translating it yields CASSQTSQPGQGGYTF.